What follows describes a single T cell receptor beta chain. These data originate in a study of T-cell reconstitution after alpha-beta-depleted transplantation in children. Preparation of the TCRbeta library involved a method that used unique molecular identifiers. TCRdb re-derived calls from the PCR reads in MiXCR, one entry per CDR3 protein. The repertoire holds about 980,000 distinct CDR3 sequences, with 25% to 35% as singletons. Sequences were derived from PBMCs, mostly from graft donor cells, sampled 360 days after TCRalphabeta/CD19-depleted stem cell transplant. The receptor was derived from a boy in the first two years of life who had a stem cell transplant for SCID, so the T cells may come from the graft donor.

CDR3 DNA sequence: TGTGCCAGCAGTTCCGGATACGGGACGGATAATCAGCCCCAGCATTTT. This gives the protein CASSSGYGTDNQPQHF. This chain uses TRBV28 with TRBJ1-5, with a possible D match to TRBD1 (5 bases). Germline loops: CDR1 MDHEN, CDR2 SYDVKM. This CDR3 is 16 amino acids long. Trimming removed 4 bases at V and 4 bases at J, with 17 bases between.